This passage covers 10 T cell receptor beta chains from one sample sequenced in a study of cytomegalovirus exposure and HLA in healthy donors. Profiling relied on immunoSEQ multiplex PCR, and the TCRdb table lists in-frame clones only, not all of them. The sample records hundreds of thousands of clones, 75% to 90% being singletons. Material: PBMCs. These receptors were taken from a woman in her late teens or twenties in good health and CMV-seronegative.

This CDR3 reads CASSGLAGGMAAYEQYF. The CDR3 DNA is TGTGCCAGCAGTGGCCTAGCGGGAGGGATGGCGGCATACGAGCAGTACTTC. This chain uses TRBV28 with TRBJ2-7, with 12 bases aligning to TRBD2. CDR1 is MDHEN and CDR2 is SYDVKM in the germline V gene. CDR3 length: 17 amino acids. The V gene end was trimmed by 5 bases and the J gene end by 4 bases; junction bases not matched to a gene: 12.

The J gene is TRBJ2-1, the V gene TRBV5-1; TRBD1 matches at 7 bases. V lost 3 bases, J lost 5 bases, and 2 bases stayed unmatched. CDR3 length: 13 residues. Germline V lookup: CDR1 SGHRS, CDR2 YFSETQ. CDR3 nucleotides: TGCGCCAGCAGCTCTACAGGGGACAATGAGCAGTTCTTC. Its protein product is CASSSTGDNEQFF.

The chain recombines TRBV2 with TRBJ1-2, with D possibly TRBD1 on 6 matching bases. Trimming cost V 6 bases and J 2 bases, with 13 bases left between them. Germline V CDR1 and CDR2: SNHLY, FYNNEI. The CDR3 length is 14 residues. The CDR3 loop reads CASSIGQMNYGYTF. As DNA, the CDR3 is TGTGCCAGCAGCATCGGACAGATGAACTATGGCTACACCTTC.

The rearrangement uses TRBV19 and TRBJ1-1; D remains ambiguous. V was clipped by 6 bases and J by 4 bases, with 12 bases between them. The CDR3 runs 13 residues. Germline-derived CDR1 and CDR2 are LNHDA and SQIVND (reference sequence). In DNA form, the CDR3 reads TGTGCCAGTAGATTTGGTTTGAGCACTGAAGCTTTCTTT. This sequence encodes CASRFGLSTEAFF.

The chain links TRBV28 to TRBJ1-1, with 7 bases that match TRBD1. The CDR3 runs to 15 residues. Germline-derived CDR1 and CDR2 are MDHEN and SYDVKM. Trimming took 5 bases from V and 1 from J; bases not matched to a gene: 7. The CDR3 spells CASSTWRGPNTEAFF. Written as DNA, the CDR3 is TGTGCCAGCAGTACGTGGAGGGGGCCGAACACTGAAGCTTTCTTT. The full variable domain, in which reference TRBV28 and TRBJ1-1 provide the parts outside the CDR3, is DVKVTQSSRYLVKRTGEKVFLECVQDMDHENMFWYRQDPGLGLRLIYFSYDVKMKEKGDIPEGYSVSREKKERFSLILESASTNQTSMYLCASSTWRGPNTEAFFGQGTRLTVV.

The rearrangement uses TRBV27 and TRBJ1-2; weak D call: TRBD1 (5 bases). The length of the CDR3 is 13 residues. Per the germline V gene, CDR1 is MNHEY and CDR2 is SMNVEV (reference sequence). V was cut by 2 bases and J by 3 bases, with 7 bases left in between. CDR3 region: CASSLIGDYGYTF. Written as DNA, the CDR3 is TGTGCCAGCAGTTTAATAGGGGACTATGGCTACACCTTC.

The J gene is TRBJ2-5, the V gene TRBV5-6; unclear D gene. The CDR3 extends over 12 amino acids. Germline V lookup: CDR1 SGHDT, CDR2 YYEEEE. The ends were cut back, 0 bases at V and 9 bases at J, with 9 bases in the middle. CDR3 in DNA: TGTGCCAGCAGCTTGGCCCGTCAGGCCCAGTACTTC. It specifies CASSLARQAQYF.

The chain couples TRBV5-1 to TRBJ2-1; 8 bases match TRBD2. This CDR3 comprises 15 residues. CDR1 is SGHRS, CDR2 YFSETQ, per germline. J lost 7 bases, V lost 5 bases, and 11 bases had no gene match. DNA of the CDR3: TGCGCCAGCAGTCCTAGCGGGCCACTCGGGAATGAGCAGTTCTTC. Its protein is CASSPSGPLGNEQFF.

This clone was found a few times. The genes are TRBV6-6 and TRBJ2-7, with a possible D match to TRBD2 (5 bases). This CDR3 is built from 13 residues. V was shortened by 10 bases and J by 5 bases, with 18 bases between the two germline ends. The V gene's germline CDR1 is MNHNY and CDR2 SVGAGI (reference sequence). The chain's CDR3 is CATIIRDSHEQYF. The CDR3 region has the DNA TGTGCCACCATTATTCGGGATTCTCACGAGCAGTACTTC.

In DNA form, the CDR3 reads TGTGCCACCGGGGGGGCAGGGCCGAGTGGCTACACCTTC. This codes for CATGGAGPSGYTF. The V and J genes are TRBV2 and TRBJ1-2; TRBD1 is a possible D gene (6 bases). The germline gives CDR1 SNHLY, CDR2 FYNNEI. The CDR3 is 13 residues long. V lost 10 bases and J 7 bases, leaving 19 bases between the germline ends.